The rows below give T cell receptor beta chains drawn from one sample of a study of radiotherapy plus CTLA-4 blockade in lung cancer. Only in-frame clones appear in the TCRdb table, and some are missing; sequencing was by immunoSEQ multiplex PCR. Of around 80,000 clones listed, less than 90% are singletons. The source was peripheral blood, collected from a patient treated with radiotherapy plus ipilimumab. These receptors originate from a human donor with non-small cell lung cancer who had stable disease on radiotherapy plus ipilimumab. The CDR3 runs from the conserved cysteine through the conserved F or W. D genes are given only for firm matches. Clone size is shown for a subset of rows, as once, few, many or a class of expanded clone.

CASSSAGGARNGYTF TGTGCCAGCAGCTCAGCGGGGGGGGCGCGGAATGGCTACACCTTC TRBJ1-2 - - TRBV7-6
CASSFRDSTYEQYF TGTGCCAGCAGCTTTAGGGACAGTACCTACGAGCAGTACTTC TRBJ2-7 few TRBD1 TRBV5-4
CAWRSSGKNEQFF TGTGCCTGGAGGTCTAGCGGGAAGAATGAGCAGTTCTTC TRBJ2-1 - TRBD2 TRBV30
CASSLVSTGGETQYF TGTGCCAGCAGCTTAGTCTCTACGGGAGGCGAGACCCAGTACTTC TRBJ2-5 - TRBD2 TRBV7-2
CARGQGAPYGYTF TGTGCCAGGGGACAGGGGGCGCCGTATGGCTACACCTTC TRBJ1-2 - TRBD1 TRBV2
CASSLNGGRNTGELFF TGCGCCAGCAGCTTAAACGGGGGCCGGAACACCGGGGAGCTGTTTTTT TRBJ2-2 - - TRBV5-1
CASSFRQAGQPQHF TGTGCCAGCAGTTTCCGTCAGGCTGGTCAGCCCCAGCATTTT TRBJ1-5 - - TRBV28
CASSTGLAYEQYF TGTGCCAGCAGCACCGGACTAGCCTACGAGCAGTACTTC TRBJ2-7 few TRBD2 TRBV5-4
CASRGYGVGGPAGDTQYF TGTGCCAGCAGGGGGTACGGGGTGGGCGGCCCTGCAGGGGATACGCAGTATTTT TRBJ2-3 once - TRBV27
CASSLRDTSYEQYF TGTGCCAGTAGTCTCCGGGACACCTCCTACGAGCAGTACTTC TRBJ2-7 - - TRBV19
CASSEQSYEQYF TGTGCCAGCAGTGAACAATCCTACGAGCAGTACTTC TRBJ2-7 - - TRBV6-1
CASTQGQSDDIQYF TGTGCCAGCACCCAGGGACAGTCGGATGACATTCAGTACTTC TRBJ2-4 - TRBD1 TRBV28
CASKREFYGYTF TGTGCTTCTAAGCGGGAGTTTTATGGCTACACCTTC TRBJ1-2 - - TRBV19
CASSYGQGANYGYTF TGTGCCAGTAGCTATGGACAGGGGGCTAACTATGGCTACACCTTC TRBJ1-2 - TRBD1 TRBV19
CASSLQPAGARRSSYNEQFF TGCGCCAGCAGCTTGCAACCGGCGGGGGCCAGGAGAAGCTCCTACAATGAGCAGTTCTTC TRBJ2-1 - - TRBV5-1
CASSVFDRTGGLGYTF TGTGCCAGCAGCGTATTTGACCGGACAGGGGGACTTGGCTACACCTTC TRBJ1-2 few TRBD1 TRBV9
CASSRNIDEQYF TGTGCCAGCAGCCGAAACATAGACGAGCAGTACTTC TRBJ2-7 - - TRBV7-2
CASSLIVSGELFF TGTGCCAGCAGCTTAATTGTTTCCGGGGAGCTGTTTTTT TRBJ2-2 few - TRBV7-3